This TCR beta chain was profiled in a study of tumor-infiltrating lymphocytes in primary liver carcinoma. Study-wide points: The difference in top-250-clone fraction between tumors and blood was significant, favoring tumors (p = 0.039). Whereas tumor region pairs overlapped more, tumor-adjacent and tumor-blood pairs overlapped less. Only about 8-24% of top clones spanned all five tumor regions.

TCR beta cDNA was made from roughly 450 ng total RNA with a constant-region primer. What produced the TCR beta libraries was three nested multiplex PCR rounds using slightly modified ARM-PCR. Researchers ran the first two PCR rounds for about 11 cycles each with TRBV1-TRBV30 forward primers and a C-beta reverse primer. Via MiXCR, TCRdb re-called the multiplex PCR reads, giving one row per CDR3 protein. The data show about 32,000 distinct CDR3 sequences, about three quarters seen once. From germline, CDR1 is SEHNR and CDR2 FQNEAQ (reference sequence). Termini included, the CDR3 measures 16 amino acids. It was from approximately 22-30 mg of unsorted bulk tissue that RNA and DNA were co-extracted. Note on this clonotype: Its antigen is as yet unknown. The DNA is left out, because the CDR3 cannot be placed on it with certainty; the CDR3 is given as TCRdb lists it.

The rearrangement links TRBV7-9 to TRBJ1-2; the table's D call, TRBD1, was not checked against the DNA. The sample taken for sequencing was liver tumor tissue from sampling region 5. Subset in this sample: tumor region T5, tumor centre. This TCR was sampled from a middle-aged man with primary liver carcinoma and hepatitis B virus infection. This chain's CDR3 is CDSSPEGRLSQYGCTF.